One sample yielded the 10 T cell receptor beta chains listed below, sequenced in a study of blood T cell repertoires in COVID-19 (dated by TCRdb to 2020 to 2021). The library was prepared using the immunoSEQ multiplex PCR assay. Entries here come from immuneACCESS through TCRdb and include only in-frame sequences with V and J called. Some clones fail to appear in such tables; in the studies checked, an unresolved V gene covers under half of the shortfall, and the cause of the remainder is unknown. Across this sample there are around 91,000 clones, with 85% seen only once. The ten largest clonotypes hold more than 30% of the sample. Sequences were obtained from peripheral blood. These receptors all come from a man aged 80 or over with acute or convalescent COVID-19.

The genes are TRBV7-8 and TRBJ1-2, with D unresolved. Trimming removed 6 bases from V and 4 bases from J, with 30 bases in between. The CDR3 runs to 19 residues. Germline CDR1 and CDR2: SGHVS and FQNEAQ. CDR3 nucleotide sequence: TGTGCCAGCAGTTCACACGACGGGAGGTTATCACGCCCAAGCTATGGCTACACCTTC. Amino acids: CASSSHDGRLSRPSYGYTF. The full variable domain, rest sourced from reference TRBV7-8 and TRBJ1-2, is GAGVSQSPRYKVAKRGQDVALRCDPISGHVSLFWYQQALGQGPEFLTYFQNEAQLDKSGLPSDRFFAERPEGSVSTLKIQRTQQEDSAVYLCASSSHDGRLSRPSYGYTFGSGTRLTVV.

DNA for the CDR3: TGTGCCAGCAGCGGCGGACTAGCGGGCTACAATGAGCAGTTCTTC. This codes for CASSGGLAGYNEQFF. The gene calls are TRBV9 and TRBJ2-1; 11 bases match TRBD2. From germline, CDR1 is SGDLS and CDR2 YYNGEE. The CDR3 is 15 residues long. The V and J ends lost 3 bases and 3 bases, in that order; junction bases with no gene match: 2. Combining the CDR3 with reference TRBV9 and TRBJ2-1 gives the whole variable domain DSGVTQTPKHLITATGQRVTLRCSPRSGDLSVYWYQQSLDQGLQFLIQYYNGEERAKGNILERFSAQQFPDLHSELNLSSLELGDSALYFCASSGGLAGYNEQFFGPGTRLTVL.

The chain is built from TRBV7-6 and TRBJ1-6, with D possibly being TRBD1 (5 bases). Looked up from germline, CDR1 is SGHVS and CDR2 is FNYEAQ. This CDR3 spans 15 amino acids. The ends were cut back, 2 bases at V and 10 bases at J, with 15 bases in the middle. The DNA for the CDR3 is TGTGCCAGCAGCTTATCTGCGGGGCGCGGGTCACCCCTCCACTTT. It specifies CASSLSAGRGSPLHF.

The chain joins TRBV28 to TRBJ1-1; D not certain. Trimming took 4 bases from V and 6 from J, leaving 9 bases between them. This CDR3 has 12 amino acids. Germline loops: CDR1 MDHEN, CDR2 SYDVKM. The CDR3 loop reads CASSSLGAEAFF. CDR3 bases: TGTGCCAGCAGTTCCCTCGGGGCTGAAGCTTTCTTT.

The chain is built from TRBV7-4 and TRBJ1-3, with D unclear. The CDR3 has 12 residues. V was pared by 0 bases and J by 7 bases, with 4 bases between. Germline V gives CDR1 SGHVT, CDR2 SQSDAQ. CDR3 loop: CASSLAGNTIYF. The CDR3 coding sequence is TGTGCCAGCAGCTTAGCCGGGAACACCATATATTTT.

The chain links TRBV27 to TRBJ2-5; 7 nucleotides match TRBD1. This CDR3 is built from 15 residues. Germline assignment: CDR1 MNHEY and CDR2 SMNVEV (reference sequence). The J segment lost 5 bases and the V segment lost 6 bases, leaving 12 bases of the junction unmatched. Written as DNA, the CDR3 is TGTGCCAGCAGAAAACCGGGACAGAAGTTTGAGACCCAGTACTTC. Translated: CASRKPGQKFETQYF.

DNA for the CDR3: TGTGCCAGTAGTATAGGGGCCGGGACCAAAAACATTCAGTACTTC. Its protein product is CASSIGAGTKNIQYF. V gene TRBV19 combines with J gene TRBJ2-4; possibly TRBD2 for D (5 bases). The length of the CDR3 is 15 residues. V lost 1 base and J lost 2, with 9 bases in between. Per the germline V gene, CDR1 is LNHDA and CDR2 is SQIVND (reference sequence).

The chain combines TRBV5-1 with TRBJ2-1, with 11 bases identical to TRBD1. Trimming at V came to 4 bases and at J to 9 bases, leaving 6 bases not matched to a gene. The CDR3 runs 14 residues. Germline V gene lookup returns CDR1 SGHRS and CDR2 YFSETQ. CDR3 sequence reads: CASSKGQGEGEQFF. CDR3 sequence (DNA): TGCGCCAGCAGCAAGGGACAGGGGGAGGGTGAGCAGTTCTTC.

V gene TRBV13 combines with J gene TRBJ2-1; D gene unclear. Germline V gives CDR1 PRHDT, CDR2 FYEKMQ (reference sequence). The CDR3 consists of 12 residues. The V end lost 1 base, the J end lost 6 bases, and 4 bases lay between the germline ends. CDR3 region: CASSLAVNEQFF. In nucleotides, the CDR3 is TGTGCCAGCAGCTTAGCAGTCAATGAGCAGTTCTTC.

The count of this clone is one. The CDR3 here is CASSYVAGATYEQYF. The CDR3 DNA reads as TGTGCCAGCAGTTATGTAGCGGGAGCGACCTACGAGCAGTACTTC. The J gene is TRBJ2-7, the V gene TRBV6-5; 9 bases are shared with TRBD2. Trimming cost V 3 bases and J 2 bases; bases outside gene matches: 5. The CDR3 is 15 residues long. Germline values: CDR1 MNHEY, CDR2 SVGAGI.